The rows below give T cell receptor beta chains drawn from one sample of a study of blood T cell repertoires in COVID-19. Assay used: immunoSEQ multiplex PCR; TCRdb lists only in-frame clones, some missing. The sample includes under 200,000 clones, about 80% seen only once; the top ten take about 7.8%. Sequenced: peripheral blood. Source of these receptors: a woman in her sixties with COVID-19, enrolled during active disease. Both conserved end residues are part of each CDR3. Each record gives: CDR3 DNA, CDR3 protein, J gene, clone size, V gene, D gene. The D gene is left open where the match is weak. Expanded clones are given a class, and other clones once, few, many or no size at all.

cdr3_nt: TGTGCCAGCAGCTTGTTGTACACAGATACGCAGTATTTT
cdr3_aa: CASSLLYTDTQYF
j_call: TRBJ2-3
clone_size: .
v_call: TRBV7-2
d_call: .

cdr3_nt: TGTGCCAGTAACCTGGGACAGAACATTAATTCACCCCTCCACTTT
cdr3_aa: CASNLGQNINSPLHF
j_call: TRBJ1-6
clone_size: .
v_call: TRBV19
d_call: TRBD1

cdr3_nt: TGTGCCAGCACCAATTGGGGGGGCAACACTGAAGCTTTCTTT
cdr3_aa: CASTNWGGNTEAFF
j_call: TRBJ1-1
clone_size: .
v_call: TRBV27
d_call: .

cdr3_nt: TGTGCCAGCAGTCAAGGGACAGGGGGAAATCAGCCCCAGCATTTT
cdr3_aa: CASSQGTGGNQPQHF
j_call: TRBJ1-5
clone_size: .
v_call: TRBV28
d_call: TRBD1

cdr3_nt: TGTGCCAGCAGCTTTACGGGGGGGGCACAGGGGTATAATTCACCCCTCCACTTT
cdr3_aa: CASSFTGGAQGYNSPLHF
j_call: TRBJ1-6
clone_size: .
v_call: TRBV5-5
d_call: TRBD1

cdr3_nt: TGCAGCGTTGAAGCGGGGTGGGATGGCTACACCTTC
cdr3_aa: CSVEAGWDGYTF
j_call: TRBJ1-2
clone_size: .
v_call: TRBV29-1
d_call: .

cdr3_nt: TGTGCCAGCAGCACTAAGACGGACACGGGGTATTTT
cdr3_aa: CASSTKTDTGYF
j_call: TRBJ2-3
clone_size: .
v_call: TRBV12-3/TRBV12-4
d_call: .

cdr3_nt: TGTGCCAGCATGAGGGCGGGACCTGGTCACGAGCAGTACTTC
cdr3_aa: CASMRAGPGHEQYF
j_call: TRBJ2-7
clone_size: few
v_call: TRBV28
d_call: .

cdr3_nt: TGTGCCAGCAGCTCCAAGACAGGGGAAGGAGAAAAACTGTTTTTT
cdr3_aa: CASSSKTGEGEKLFF
j_call: TRBJ1-4
clone_size: .
v_call: TRBV5-4
d_call: TRBD1

cdr3_nt: TGTGCCAGCAGCCTAGTGAGGGATACTGAAGCTTTCTTT
cdr3_aa: CASSLVRDTEAFF
j_call: TRBJ1-1
clone_size: once
v_call: TRBV12-3/TRBV12-4
d_call: .

cdr3_nt: TGTGCCAGCAGTCGGACTGGCGCGTATAATGAGCAGTTCTTC
cdr3_aa: CASSRTGAYNEQFF
j_call: TRBJ2-1
clone_size: .
v_call: TRBV7-6
d_call: .

cdr3_nt: TGCAGCGTAAGACAGAGCACAGATACGCAGTATTTT
cdr3_aa: CSVRQSTDTQYF
j_call: TRBJ2-3
clone_size: .
v_call: TRBV29-1
d_call: .

cdr3_nt: TGTGCCAGCAGCATACCCCGGACTAGCGGGGCGCGGAGACAAGAGACCCAGTACTTC
cdr3_aa: CASSIPRTSGARRQETQYF
j_call: TRBJ2-5
clone_size: .
v_call: TRBV28
d_call: TRBD2

cdr3_nt: TGTGCCAGCTCACCACCGGGACAGAGCTATGGCTACACCTTC
cdr3_aa: CASSPPGQSYGYTF
j_call: TRBJ1-2
clone_size: .
v_call: TRBV18
d_call: TRBD1